This is a list of T cell receptor beta chains from one sample in a study of CD8+CD57+ T cells in acquired aplastic anemia. One entry per CDR3 protein, called by TCRdb with MiXCR from the reads. The table lists about 180,000 distinct CDR3 sequences, around 50% of them singletons. The sequenced sample was sorted CD4+, CD8+, or CD8+CD57+ T cells (not recorded which) from PBMCs. These TCRs come from a human donor with aplastic anemia. CDR3s include the opening cysteine and the closing phenylalanine or tryptophan. Each record gives: V gene, J gene, D gene, clone size, CDR3 DNA, CDR3 protein. D genes are given only for firm matches. For some rows the clone size is stated as once, few or many, or as a class when expanded; others skip it.

V gene: TRBV7-8
J gene: TRBJ2-5
D gene: .
clone size: .
CDR3 DNA: TGTGCCAGCAGCCTCCCGGGGGAGACCCAGTACTTC
CDR3 protein: CASSLPGETQYF

V gene: TRBV20-1
J gene: TRBJ2-1
D gene: TRBD1
clone size: many
CDR3 DNA: TGCAGTGCGCTAAGGGACAGGCGCGATGAGCAGTTCTTC
CDR3 protein: CSALRDRRDEQFF

V gene: TRBV6-5
J gene: TRBJ1-6
D gene: .
clone size: many
CDR3 DNA: TGTGCCAGCAGTTCACGATTGGGTGATTCACCCCTCCACTTT
CDR3 protein: CASSSRLGDSPLHF

V gene: TRBV12-3/TRBV12-4
J gene: TRBJ2-3
D gene: .
clone size: many
CDR3 DNA: TGTGCCAGCAGCCGGTTGGGCACAGATACGCAGTATTTT
CDR3 protein: CASSRLGTDTQYF

V gene: TRBV20-1
J gene: TRBJ2-7
D gene: .
clone size: .
CDR3 DNA: TGCAGTGTGAGGGGCACCTACGAGCAGTACTTC
CDR3 protein: CSVRGTYEQYF

V gene: TRBV5-1
J gene: TRBJ2-5
D gene: .
clone size: many
CDR3 DNA: TGCGCCAGCAGCTTGGTCCAAGAGACCCAGTACTTC
CDR3 protein: CASSLVQETQYF

V gene: TRBV19
J gene: TRBJ2-1
D gene: TRBD2
clone size: .
CDR3 DNA: TGTGCCAGTAGTGTGCAAGCGGGAGCATACAATGAGCAGTTCTTC
CDR3 protein: CASSVQAGAYNEQFF

V gene: TRBV6-5
J gene: TRBJ1-4
D gene: TRBD1
clone size: many
CDR3 DNA: TGTGCCAGCAGGGAGACAGGGGTGAGGGAAAAACTGTTTTTT
CDR3 protein: CASRETGVREKLFF

V gene: TRBV2
J gene: TRBJ1-1
D gene: TRBD1
clone size: many
CDR3 DNA: TGTGCCAGCAGCCGACAGGGGTTCACTGAAGCTTTCTTT
CDR3 protein: CASSRQGFTEAFF

V gene: TRBV29-1
J gene: TRBJ1-1
D gene: .
clone size: .
CDR3 DNA: TGCAGCGTTGGTCGAACTGAAGCTTTCTTT
CDR3 protein: CSVGRTEAFF

V gene: TRBV6-1
J gene: TRBJ1-2
D gene: TRBD1
clone size: .
CDR3 DNA: TGTGCCAGCAGTGAAACGCAGGGGGCTATCGGCTACACCTTC
CDR3 protein: CASSETQGAIGYTF

V gene: TRBV25-1
J gene: TRBJ2-1
D gene: .
clone size: .
CDR3 DNA: TGTGCCAGCAGCCCGGGACCCTTACCCCGGGGCAATGAGCAGTTCTTC
CDR3 protein: CASSPGPLPRGNEQFF

V gene: TRBV7-9
J gene: TRBJ2-7
D gene: .
clone size: .
CDR3 DNA: TGTGCCAGCAGCTTGAGAGCAGGCGACACCTACGAGCAGTACTTC
CDR3 protein: CASSLRAGDTYEQYF

V gene: TRBV15
J gene: TRBJ2-5
D gene: .
clone size: many
CDR3 DNA: TGTGCCACCAATACAGACAGCAAAGAGACCCAGTACTTC
CDR3 protein: CATNTDSKETQYF

V gene: TRBV12-3/TRBV12-4
J gene: TRBJ1-2
D gene: TRBD1
clone size: many
CDR3 DNA: TGTGCCAGCAGTAGACAGGGGGCGATCTATGGCTACACCTTC
CDR3 protein: CASSRQGAIYGYTF

V gene: TRBV9
J gene: TRBJ1-1
D gene: TRBD1
clone size: many
CDR3 DNA: TGTGCCAGCAGCGTAGCCCCGGGACAGAAGAACACTGAAGCTTTCTTT
CDR3 protein: CASSVAPGQKNTEAFF

V gene: TRBV25-1
J gene: TRBJ2-3
D gene: .
clone size: few
CDR3 DNA: TGTGCCAGCAGTGAATATTCAGGGGGGTCGACAGATACGCAGTATTTT
CDR3 protein: CASSEYSGGSTDTQYF

V gene: TRBV24-1
J gene: TRBJ2-1
D gene: .
clone size: .
CDR3 DNA: TGTGCCACCAGTGACTGGACAGACACCCCTTACAATGAGCAGTTCTTC
CDR3 protein: CATSDWTDTPYNEQFF

V gene: TRBV20-1
J gene: TRBJ1-6
D gene: .
clone size: .
CDR3 DNA: TGCAGTGCTAGAGATCTCGGGGGAGGGTCTAATTCACCCCTCCACTTT
CDR3 protein: CSARDLGGGSNSPLHF

V gene: TRBV12-3/TRBV12-4
J gene: TRBJ2-3
D gene: TRBD2
clone size: few
CDR3 DNA: TGTGCCAGCAGTTTAGGGCCTAGCGGGGGCACAGATACGCAGTATTTT
CDR3 protein: CASSLGPSGGTDTQYF

V gene: TRBV19
J gene: TRBJ2-7
D gene: .
clone size: many
CDR3 DNA: TGTGCCAGTAGTATTTCACTAGGGTACGAGCAGTACTTC
CDR3 protein: CASSISLGYEQYF

V gene: TRBV9
J gene: TRBJ2-7
D gene: TRBD2
clone size: .
CDR3 DNA: TGTGCCAGCAACCCCCAGGGAGGGTTCGGGGTAGAGCAGTACTTC
CDR3 protein: CASNPQGGFGVEQYF

V gene: TRBV7-2
J gene: TRBJ2-7
D gene: .
clone size: .
CDR3 DNA: TGTGCCAGCAGCTTAGCGCTGAACGCCGTAGGTGAGCAGTACTTC
CDR3 protein: CASSLALNAVGEQYF

V gene: TRBV20-1
J gene: TRBJ1-2
D gene: .
clone size: many
CDR3 DNA: TGCAGTGCCGAGGGGCCAGACCACTTGGGTGGCTACACCTTC
CDR3 protein: CSAEGPDHLGGYTF

V gene: TRBV19
J gene: TRBJ2-7
D gene: .
clone size: .
CDR3 DNA: TGTGCCAGTAGCTACCTCCTAGGCTACGAGCAGTACTTC
CDR3 protein: CASSYLLGYEQYF

V gene: TRBV20-1
J gene: TRBJ2-7
D gene: TRBD2
clone size: .
CDR3 DNA: TGCAGTGCTAGAAAAACCGGGACTAGCGGGGTGGGCTCCTACGAGCAGTACTTC
CDR3 protein: CSARKTGTSGVGSYEQYF

V gene: TRBV10-3
J gene: TRBJ2-3
D gene: TRBD2
clone size: .
CDR3 DNA: TGTGCCACCATGATCTGGGCGGGGGGAACAGATACGCAGTATTTT
CDR3 protein: CATMIWAGGTDTQYF

V gene: TRBV2
J gene: TRBJ1-4
D gene: .
clone size: .
CDR3 DNA: TGTGCCAGCAGCTTTGAGGGTGAAAAACTGTTTTTT
CDR3 protein: CASSFEGEKLFF

V gene: TRBV12-5
J gene: TRBJ2-7
D gene: TRBD2
clone size: many
CDR3 DNA: TGTGCTAGTGGTTCAGTAGCGGGGAGTAACGGCGAGCAGTACTTC
CDR3 protein: CASGSVAGSNGEQYF

V gene: TRBV7-8
J gene: TRBJ1-1
D gene: .
clone size: .
CDR3 DNA: TGTGCCAGCAGCGGCTACAGGGAGAACACTGAAGCTTTCTTT
CDR3 protein: CASSGYRENTEAFF

V gene: TRBV29-1
J gene: TRBJ2-3
D gene: TRBD2
clone size: few
CDR3 DNA: TGCAGCGTTGCTAGCGGAGATACGCAGTATTTT
CDR3 protein: CSVASGDTQYF

V gene: TRBV19
J gene: TRBJ2-7
D gene: TRBD1
clone size: many
CDR3 DNA: TGTGCCAGTAGTTCCCGACCCCGACAGGGATACTACGAGCAGTACTTC
CDR3 protein: CASSSRPRQGYYEQYF

V gene: TRBV25-1
J gene: TRBJ2-3
D gene: .
clone size: few
CDR3 DNA: TGTGCCAGCAGTGAATTCAACGGCCTAAGAGTAGATACGCAGTATTTT
CDR3 protein: CASSEFNGLRVDTQYF

V gene: TRBV10-3
J gene: TRBJ2-5
D gene: .
clone size: .
CDR3 DNA: TGTGCCATCAGCCAAACCCCTACACCCCAAGAGACCCAGTACTTC
CDR3 protein: CAISQTPTPQETQYF

V gene: TRBV10-2
J gene: TRBJ1-1
D gene: .
clone size: .
CDR3 DNA: TGCGCCAGCAATTCAGGATACACTGAAGCTTTCTTT
CDR3 protein: CASNSGYTEAFF

V gene: TRBV15
J gene: TRBJ2-5
D gene: .
clone size: medium-sized
CDR3 DNA: TGTGCCACCATGGGGGAGATGGGGTCACGAGAGACCCAGTACTTC
CDR3 protein: CATMGEMGSRETQYF

V gene: TRBV5-1
J gene: TRBJ2-2
D gene: .
clone size: many
CDR3 DNA: TGCGCCAGTCAAGGGGGAGCGGTCCTAAACACCGGGGAGCTGTTTTTT
CDR3 protein: CASQGGAVLNTGELFF